This T cell receptor beta chain was captured in a study of blood T cell repertoires in COVID-19. This CDR3 has 16 residues. V lost 1 base and J 0 bases, leaving 10 bases between the germline ends. Germline values: CDR1 SNHLY, CDR2 FYNNEI. Original methodology: Reference gene primer amplification gave estimated nucleated cell counts. Assay: immunoSEQ multiplex PCR; the TCRdb copy retains only in-frame clones and omits some. That table furnishes V, J and clone size, whereas the DNA furnished D and trimming. Of 110,000 or so clones in the sample, 75% to 90% were seen once. The receptor comes from a woman between 50 and 59 years old with acute or convalescent COVID-19. Sequencing used peripheral blood. The chain joins TRBV2 to TRBJ1-5, with D perhaps matching TRBD1 (6 bases). The CDR3 region has the DNA TGTGCCAGCAGTGAAGGGCAGGGGTTTAGCAATCAGCCCCAGCATTTT. It yields the protein CASSEGQGFSNQPQHF.